This TCR beta chain was sequenced in a study of identical twins (dated by TCRdb to the mid-2010s). Regarding the research as a whole: To test whether fetal clonotypes persist, this study deep-sequenced TCR alpha and beta repertoires from monozygotic twins, from unrelated adults of various ages, and from cord blood. To rule out contamination, replicate twin experiments were performed at different times with different library preparation protocols. General study outcomes and caveats: Conclusions relied on cross-sectional statistical analysis, since the same donors could not be followed over many years. Abundant cord blood beta clonotypes carried fewer insertions; young adult naive repertoires showed a weaker similar trend, while memory repertoires showed none. Compared with coincidental sharing between unrelated individuals, out-of-frame TCR alpha sequences shared between twins had an excess of sequences with low generation probability. Recombination models systematically underestimated out-of-frame TCR alpha sharing in monozygotic twins but agreed with sharing between unrelated individuals. Zero-insertion analyses could be partly confounded by invariant T cells such as MAIT and iNKT, although diverse VJ usage argued against such confounding for most clonotypes. A weaker excess of twin sharing was found in beta out-of-frame sequences because the signal-to-noise ratio was lowered by fewer shared sequences.

The CDR3 contains 13 residues, cysteine and phenylalanine counted. CDR3 DNA only is kept here, 39 bases in frame from base 1. Here V drops 6 bases and J drops 4 bases, and the junction holds 8 bases not matched to any gene. From the germline V gene (reference sequence), CDR1 is DFQATT and CDR2 is SNEGSKA. There are a few counts of this clonotype. Its target antigen remains unknown. Qualities for individual bases were not recorded, and no much larger clone is one base off. Only healthy Caucasian donors were included. The twin cohort consisted of three pairs of female monozygotic twins, all aged 18 to 29 years. RNA for TCR libraries was isolated from peripheral blood mononuclear cells. The method was 5' RACE. For sequencing, an Illumina HiSeq 2000 was employed. Template switching introduced a universal primer binding site; the final cDNA contained a unique molecular identifier, enabling accurate counting of TCR cDNA molecules. Specific primers in the conserved constant-segment region were used to synthesize first-strand cDNA for the TCR alpha and beta chains. To control for contamination, every cDNA library carried two barcodes: a SMART-Mk sample barcode plus Illumina barcodes. TruSeq adapter sequences, together with Illumina sample barcodes, were added in two successive PCR steps. The Illumina HiSeq platform was used with custom primers to sequence TCR alpha and beta cDNA libraries. The authors processed their data as follows. Unique molecular identifiers were extracted from raw reads with MiGEC, and CDR3 positions were determined with MiXCR. Recombination models were inferred per individual with the repgenHMM and IGoR tools using an EM algorithm. Shared clonotype analysis was performed with the tcR package in R, normalizing sharing by the product of cloneset sizes. To study raw recombination free of thymic and clonal selection effects, out-of-frame nonproductive sequences were analyzed. The public reads were run again by TCRdb, first through fastp at Q25 and then through MiXCR, and only productive beta chains were kept. Rows matching on CDR3 protein sequence are summarized as one entry with the most common DNA and genes. The V and J calls, along with clone size, are taken from TCRdb and not from the paper's own processing. The sample profile shows fewer than 900,000 distinct CDR3 sequences; approximately 18% of them were found once. The ten largest clones take up about 12% of the sample.

The same sample was also used in a study of T cells expressing NK-cell markers. That second report states: Three sorted T-cell subsets (CD3+CD56+NKG2C+, CD3+CD56+NKG2C- and CD3+CD56-NKG2C+) from several donors had their TCR beta-chain repertoires profiled. Among the eight sequenced donors, seven were HCMV-seropositive and one was HCMV-seronegative. To restrict sorting to alphabetaTCR-expressing T cells, an anti-gammadeltaTCR antibody was added in several experiments. In several donors, the dominant CD3+CD56+NKG2C+ clonotypes ranked among the top 10 CD8+ clonotypes, making up about 1.0-7.5% of CD8+ T cells. Those dominant clonotypes were again the most abundant among CD3+CD56-NKG2C+ cells in several donors, at about 28.3-65%. It remained unclear whether the expanded NKG2C-expressing T cell clones were specific for HCMV antigens. Randomly selected healthy volunteers, three men and five women, were used as the eight sequenced donors. HCMV serostatus was determined by detecting HCMV-specific IgG in serum with a commercial ELISA kit. For roughly 6 donors, bulk peripheral blood T-cell repertoires were additionally sequenced from unsorted PBMC. MIGEC was used to demultiplex reads and group reads by UMI, and MiTCR was used to assemble and quantify clonotypes. To exclude erroneous sequences, only TCR cDNA sequences supported by at least two reads were retained. The tcR package was used for downstream repertoire analysis, and clonotypes were matched across fractions by CDR3 nucleotide sequence plus V segment. VDJmatch was used to annotate antigen specificity against VDJdb, with one amino acid substitution in CDR3 permitted.

Specimen: PBMCs. The source is a woman in her late teens or twenties in good health. The sequence is built from TRBV20-1 and TRBJ1-1, with TRBD1 matching 7 junction bases. The CDR3 region reads CSAGGQEGTEAFF. In nucleotides, the sequence is TGCAGTGCCGGCGGACAGGAGGGCACTGAAGCTTTCTTT.